The text below deals with one T cell receptor beta chain. The antigen is not known. This record comes from a study of cytomegalovirus exposure and HLA in healthy donors. General observations from the study: More clonal expansion characterized HLA-associated TCR beta chains than equally common others in a later analysis. In vitro checks showed that a few CMV-associated chains really do target CMV antigens.

Primers included in the PCR were 60 Vbeta and 13 Jbeta primers. Produced via immunoSEQ multiplex PCR; TCRdb's table is partial and in-frame only. The sample holds approximately 110,000 clones, roughly three quarters seen once. The CDR3 sequence is 16 residues long. The junction had 13 bases not matched to a gene; V was cut back by 2 bases and J by 7 bases. In germline, CDR1 is SGHVS, CDR2 FNYEAQ. The chain couples TRBV7-6 to TRBJ2-7; 8 positions match TRBD2. The sequenced material came from PBMCs. This TCR was sampled from a woman aged 25 to 39 in good health and CMV-seronegative. The CDR3 sequence: CASSLTGGGTFREQYF. The CDR3 bases are TGTGCCAGCAGCTTAACCGGCGGGGGGACCTTTCGGGAGCAGTACTTC.